The rows below give T cell receptor beta chains drawn from one sample of a study of shared clonotypes between healthy human individuals. Profiling relied on immunoSEQ multiplex PCR, and the TCRdb table lists in-frame clones only, not all of them. The sample has roughly 2.6 million clones, more than 90% seen once. Sequenced material: naive CD4+ T cells sorted from blood. These receptors came from a man aged 18-30 years in good health. Both conserved end residues are part of each CDR3. The D gene is left open where the match is weak. Rows may omit the clone size; those that give it use once, few, many or a size class.

>TRBV18|TRBJ2-4|NA|TRBD1
CASSPYLTGAENIQYF
>TRBV19|TRBJ2-2|once|NA
CASSLAYGTGELFF
>TRBV5-4|TRBJ2-3|NA|NA
CASSLAGIRGADTQYF
>TRBV28|TRBJ1-5|NA|NA
CASSLRALNQPQHF
>TRBV6-6|TRBJ1-4|NA|NA
CASSPAGVGEKLFF
>TRBV7-3|TRBJ2-7|NA|NA
CASSLNPSSYEQYF
>TRBV19|TRBJ1-2|NA|NA
CASSQTLWSGYTF
>TRBV9|TRBJ2-1|NA|TRBD1
CASSLGQGYPEQFF
>TRBV4-3|TRBJ2-7|once|NA
CASSQDTDSYEQYF
>TRBV5-1|TRBJ2-3|NA|NA
CASSLATAGDTDTQYF